This is a list of T cell receptor beta chains from one sample in a study of Ad26.COV2.S vaccination and SARS-CoV-2 variants. Clones were sequenced by immunoSEQ multiplex PCR, and TCRdb holds only the in-frame ones, with some missing. The data contain roughly 700,000 clones, roughly 90% of them seen just once; the ten biggest clones take up around 1.5%. Sequenced here: peripheral blood, sampled in a trial of Ad26.COV2.S vaccine versus placebo. These receptors were taken from a person aged 18-65 years who received the Ad26.COV2.S COVID-19 vaccine or a placebo. The CDR3 runs from the conserved cysteine through the conserved F or W. The D gene is left open where the match is weak. Some rows have no size entry. The others give once, few or many, or a class for an expanded clone.

v_gene	d_gene	abundance	j_gene	CDR3aa	CDR3nt
TRBV4-3	.	.	TRBJ1-6	CASSPYERTANSPLHF	TGCGCCAGCAGCCCGTATGAGAGGACAGCGAATTCACCCCTCCACTTT
TRBV23-1	.	.	TRBJ2-7	CASSQRPLGSPSSYEQYF	TGCGCCAGCAGTCAACGCCCGCTGGGCAGTCCGAGCTCCTACGAGCAGTACTTC
TRBV7-2	.	many	TRBJ1-5	CASSHLTGSNQPQHF	TGTGCCAGCAGCCATCTCACAGGGAGCAATCAGCCCCAGCATTTT
TRBV19	.	.	TRBJ2-4	CASSSTHIQYF	TGTGCCAGTAGTTCCACCCACATTCAGTACTTC
TRBV7-2	.	.	TRBJ2-7	CASSLEKGNYEQYF	TGTGCCAGCAGCTTAGAGAAGGGAAACTACGAGCAGTACTTC
TRBV9	TRBD1	.	TRBJ1-1	CASSATGGPEAFF	TGTGCCAGCAGCGCGACAGGGGGTCCTGAAGCTTTCTTT
TRBV6-5	TRBD1	.	TRBJ1-4	CASRITGDEKLFF	TGTGCCAGCAGAATAACAGGGGATGAAAAACTGTTTTTT
TRBV7-2	.	.	TRBJ2-1	CASSLRQSYNEQFF	TGTGCCAGCAGCTTGAGGCAATCCTACAATGAGCAGTTCTTC
TRBV7-2	TRBD1	.	TRBJ2-1	CASSLDRGPYNEQFF	TGTGCCAGCAGCTTAGACAGGGGACCATACAATGAGCAGTTCTTC
TRBV18	.	.	TRBJ2-1	CASSPHEEGEQFF	TGTGCCAGCTCACCCCACGAAGAGGGTGAGCAGTTCTTC
TRBV7-2	TRBD1	.	TRBJ1-1	CASSFNRGTEAFF	TGTGCCAGCAGCTTCAACAGGGGCACTGAAGCTTTCTTT
TRBV5-1	.	.	TRBJ2-6	CASSLVQPGANVLTF	TGCGCCAGCAGCTTGGTCCAGCCTGGGGCCAACGTCCTGACTTTC
TRBV6-6	.	few	TRBJ2-1	CASSHLRGAYNEQFF	TGTGCCAGCAGTCACCTCAGGGGGGCCTACAATGAGCAGTTCTTC
TRBV7-9	TRBD1	.	TRBJ2-7	CASTNREGQGKYEQYF	TGTGCCAGCACCAATAGAGAGGGACAGGGAAAATACGAGCAGTACTTC
TRBV5-1	TRBD1	.	TRBJ1-1	CASSSRQGWTEAFF	TGCGCCAGCAGCTCACGACAGGGGTGGACTGAAGCTTTCTTT
TRBV5-6	.	.	TRBJ2-3	CASSLSRRRDTQYF	TGTGCCAGCAGCTTGAGTCGGAGGAGAGATACGCAGTATTTT
TRBV2	TRBD1	.	TRBJ2-2	CASGDRASGELFF	TGTGCCAGCGGGGACAGGGCTAGCGGGGAGCTGTTTTTT
TRBV19	.	.	TRBJ2-7	CASSSRMGAYEQYF	TGTGCCAGTAGTAGCCGAATGGGGGCCTACGAGCAGTACTTC
TRBV9	TRBD1	.	TRBJ1-1	CASSADPRHRGVTEAFF	TGTGCCAGCAGCGCCGACCCCCGGCACAGGGGGGTCACTGAAGCTTTCTTT
TRBV2	.	.	TRBJ2-1	CARRKFGTPGTNNEQFF	TGTGCCAGGCGAAAATTTGGGACACCGGGAACCAACAATGAGCAGTTCTTC
TRBV11-2	.	.	TRBJ2-1	CASSYGNEQFF	TGTGCCAGCAGCTATGGGAATGAGCAGTTCTTC
TRBV5-6	TRBD1	.	TRBJ1-1	CASSFVHRGMNTEAFF	TGTGCCAGCAGCTTCGTTCACAGGGGAATGAACACTGAAGCTTTCTTT
TRBV7-2	TRBD2	.	TRBJ2-5	CASSSAGTSGGAETQYF	TGTGCCAGCAGCTCCGCCGGGACTAGCGGGGGGGCCGAGACCCAGTACTTC
TRBV4-2	TRBD2	.	TRBJ2-1	CASSQDLLAVTIF	TGTGCCAGCAGCCAAGATCTCCTAGCGGTTACTATCTTC
TRBV7-2	.	few	TRBJ1-6	CASSLAPFGSSNSPLHF	TGTGCCAGCAGCTTAGCACCTTTTGGCTCCTCTAATTCACCCCTCCACTTT
TRBV19	.	.	TRBJ1-5	CASSIGGDWGINQPQHF	TGTGCCAGTAGTATAGGGGGGGACTGGGGGATCAATCAGCCCCAGCATTTT
TRBV3-1/TRBV3-2	.	.	TRBJ2-7	CASSQELVSYEQYF	TGTGCCAGCAGCCAAGAGTTGGTCTCCTACGAGCAGTACTTC
TRBV15	TRBD1	.	TRBJ1-6	CATSRERFKGAGNSPLHF	TGTGCCACCAGCAGAGAAAGGTTCAAGGGGGCTGGTAATTCACCCCTCCACTTT
TRBV23-1	TRBD1	.	TRBJ1-3	CASSQSLDRAISGNTIYF	TGCGCCAGCAGTCAATCCCTGGACAGGGCAATCTCTGGAAACACCATATATTTT
TRBV19	.	.	TRBJ2-1	CASSIGSYNEQFF	TGTGCCAGTAGTATTGGGTCCTACAATGAGCAGTTCTTC
TRBV27	.	.	TRBJ2-1	CASSSFREYLYEQFF	TGTGCCAGCAGCTCCTTCCGGGAGTATCTTTATGAGCAGTTCTTC
TRBV6-5	TRBD1	once	TRBJ2-7	CASSGTGSYEQYF	TGTGCCAGCAGCGGGACAGGGTCCTACGAGCAGTACTTC
TRBV4-2	.	.	TRBJ2-1	CASSQTLISYNEQFF	TGTGCCAGCAGCCAAACACTTATCTCCTACAATGAGCAGTTCTTC
TRBV19	.	once	TRBJ2-7	CASKQTSARDEQYF	TGTGCCAGTAAGCAGACCTCCGCTAGGGACGAGCAGTACTTC
TRBV27	.	.	TRBJ1-1	CASSTGPGFTEAFF	TGTGCCAGCAGCACTGGACCCGGGTTCACTGAAGCTTTCTTT
TRBV7-9	TRBD2	.	TRBJ2-1	CASSLLVLAGDFGNEQFF	TGTGCCAGCAGCCTCCTCGTTCTAGCGGGAGATTTCGGCAATGAGCAGTTCTTC
TRBV7-2	.	.	TRBJ2-2	CASSSSQLQTGELFF	TGTGCCAGCAGCTCCAGCCAACTACAGACAGGGGAGCTGTTTTTT
TRBV18	.	.	TRBJ1-2	CASSPSPGERYGYTF	TGTGCCAGCTCACCCTCGCCGGGAGAACGGTATGGCTACACCTTC
TRBV3-1/TRBV3-2	.	.	TRBJ2-5	CASSPVRQETQYF	TGTGCCAGCAGCCCCGTCCGGCAAGAGACCCAGTACTTC
TRBV12-3/TRBV12-4	TRBD1	.	TRBJ2-5	CASSPGDRALYF	TGTGCCAGCAGTCCCGGGGACAGGGCCTTGTACTTC
TRBV7-9	.	.	TRBJ2-3	CASRRPTTDTQYF	TGTGCCAGCCGTAGACCGACCACAGATACGCAGTATTTT
TRBV7-2	.	.	TRBJ2-5	CASRLNQETQYF	TGTGCCAGCAGGCTGAACCAAGAGACCCAGTACTTC
TRBV7-9	TRBD1	.	TRBJ1-4	CASSSGTGSEKLFF	TGTGCCAGCAGCTCCGGGACAGGGTCGGAAAAACTGTTTTTT
TRBV6-6	TRBD1	.	TRBJ1-3	CASVTGEATGNTIYF	TGTGCCAGTGTGACAGGGGAAGCGACTGGAAACACCATATATTTT
TRBV5-1	.	.	TRBJ2-7	CASSLDLYEQYF	TGCGCCAGCAGCTTGGACCTCTACGAGCAGTACTTC
TRBV19	TRBD1	.	TRBJ1-6	CASSIRPPGTGANNSPLHF	TGTGCCAGTAGTATCCGACCGCCCGGGACAGGGGCTAATAATTCACCCCTCCACTTT
TRBV7-8	.	few	TRBJ1-2	CASSTSGYYGYTF	TGTGCCAGCAGCACATCTGGGTACTATGGCTACACCTTC
TRBV30	TRBD1	few	TRBJ1-6	CAWNSRDRNSPLHF	TGTGCCTGGAACAGCCGGGACAGGAATTCACCCCTCCACTTT
TRBV11-3	.	.	TRBJ1-2	CASSLGGGSYGYTF	TGTGCCAGCAGCTTGGGAGGGGGTAGTTATGGCTACACCTTC
TRBV12-3/TRBV12-4	.	few	TRBJ1-2	CASSFGYGYTF	TGTGCCAGCAGTTTCGGGTATGGCTACACCTTC
TRBV29-1	.	.	TRBJ1-4	CSVVQKNEKLFF	TGCAGCGTTGTACAGAAAAATGAAAAACTGTTTTTT